The clone carrying this T cell receptor beta chain was counted a few times. Its target is unknown. This sample was taken from a study of CD8 T cells in ankylosing spondylitis. MiXCR was run by TCRdb on the 5' RACE reads, yielding one entry per CDR3 protein. The sample contains 200,000 to 300,000 distinct CDR3 sequences, under 35% of which appear only once. General observations from the study: In reactive arthritis synovial fluid and blood, some motif variants had been reported before. Blood of patients with ankylosing spondylitis appeared to be characterized by a TCR beta motif of eight highly homologous variants.

The V gene's germline CDR1 is MNHEY and CDR2 SMNVEV (reference sequence). V was shortened by 3 bases and J by 6 bases, with 18 bases between the two germline ends. CDR3 size: 15 residues. The sequence was collected from a male donor with ankylosing spondylitis or in good health (not recorded which). Sequencing used blood, either unsorted or a sorted T cell fraction (not recorded which). V usage is TRBV27 and J usage is TRBJ2-7; D is tentatively TRBD1 or TRBD2 (5 bases each). Here the CDR3 reads CASSLSGPNPREQYF. The DNA for the CDR3 is TGTGCCAGCAGTTTGTCGGGGCCAAATCCTCGCGAGCAGTACTTC.